The 5 T cell receptor beta chains in this list originate from one sample, sequenced in a study of siplizumab effects on memory and regulatory T cells. The data were produced by immunoSEQ multiplex PCR, yet TCRdb's version contains in-frame clones alone and is incomplete. This table holds approximately 82,000 clones, 87% found once. The sequenced sample was Tregs sorted from blood. These receptor sequences come from a human donor in good health.

This clone was recorded only once. The CDR3 protein is CASSLAGGGTEAFF. The CDR3 coding sequence is TGCGCCAGCAGCTTGGCCGGGGGCGGCACTGAAGCTTTCTTT. The chain combines TRBV5-1 with TRBJ1-1, with D possibly being TRBD1 (6 bases). The germline CDR1 and CDR2 sequences are SGHRS and YFSETQ. The CDR3 sequence is 14 residues long. V lost 0 bases and J lost 4, with 10 bases in between.

There are a few counts of this clone. The chain carries TRBV9 and TRBJ2-2; D not resolved. The CDR3 contains 14 residues. Germline V gives CDR1 SGDLS, CDR2 YYNGEE. V lost 2 bases, J lost 4 bases, and 9 bases lay in between. The DNA for the CDR3 is TGTGCCAGCAGCGTGGTGGATCTCACCGGGGAGCTGTTTTTT. Amino acid sequence: CASSVVDLTGELFF.

The CDR3 bases are TGTGCCAGCAGTTTCGGCAGATTTAATTCACCCCTCCACTTT. It yields the protein CASSFGRFNSPLHF. This sequence joins TRBV28 and TRBJ1-6; D gene unclear. Trimming shortened V by 3 bases and J by 6 bases, and 9 bases separated the two germline ends. The CDR3 has 14 amino acids. Germline V CDR1 and CDR2: MDHEN, SYDVKM.

The chain has TRBV18 and TRBJ1-4; no clear D. This CDR3 spans 15 amino acids. V dropped 2 bases and J dropped 4 bases, with 11 bases sitting between them. Germline CDR1 reads KGHSH; CDR2 reads LQKENI. CDR3: CASSPIKGSNEKLFF. The DNA of the CDR3 is TGTGCCAGCTCACCAATAAAGGGAAGTAATGAAAAACTGTTTTTT.

The rearrangement joins TRBV28 to TRBJ1-1, with D maybe TRBD1 (6 bases). The CDR3 consists of 13 residues. V was pared by 3 bases and J by 4 bases, with 9 bases between. CDR1 is MDHEN, CDR2 SYDVKM, per germline. Here the CDR3 reads CASSLRQVTEAFF. DNA for the CDR3: TGTGCCAGCAGTTTGCGACAGGTCACTGAAGCTTTCTTT.